Following are 2 T cell receptor beta chains from one sample sequenced in a study of T cell repertoires in cytomegalovirus infection. MiXCR was run by TCRdb on the reads, yielding one entry per CDR3 protein. The table has 300,000 to 400,000 distinct CDR3 sequences, around 18% seen once. Sequenced material: PBMCs. These TCRs come from a human donor in good health (CMV status not recorded). Some clones in this sample may be carry-over from other donors' samples.

This chain joins TRBV20-1 and TRBJ2-5; TRBD2 might be the D (6 bases). The germline V and J ends were trimmed by 7 bases and 5 bases, with 20 bases remaining between them. There are 14 residues in the CDR3. CDR1 is DFQATT and CDR2 is SNEGSKA in the germline V gene (reference sequence). CDR3 bases: TGCAGTGTCTTGACTAGGGAGGCCCTGGAGACCCAGTACTTC. This translates into CSVLTREALETQYF.

Many counts were recorded for this clonotype. This chain uses TRBV7-2 with TRBJ2-4, with 7 bases aligning to TRBD2. J gave up 0 bases and V 5 bases, and 7 bases lay outside the gene matches. From germline, CDR1 is SGHTA and CDR2 FQGNSA. This CDR3 region has 16 residues. The CDR3 DNA is TGTGCCAGCAGCCATCCTAGCGGACTAGCCAAAAACATTCAGTACTTC. This encodes CASSHPSGLAKNIQYF.